Sequencing of this T cell receptor beta chain was carried out in a study of blood T cell repertoires in COVID-19. Study-level information: Acute-phase and convalescent COVID-19 samples originated in the United States, Italy and Spain. From T cells, B-cell-depleted T cells, or PBMCs came the material, which was cDNA or gDNA.

Original analysis: Reference gene primer amplification gave nucleated cell count estimates. Measured with immunoSEQ multiplex PCR; TCRdb has only the in-frame clones, and not every one. V and J calls and clone size are given by that table; D and trimming were obtained from the DNA. This table has under 150,000 clones, 55% to 75% appearing once. Deletions cut 4 bases from V and 6 bases from J, with 16 bases between. Per the germline V gene, CDR1 is LNHDA and CDR2 is SQIVND (reference sequence). There are 15 residues in the CDR3. This clone came up many times. Sample: peripheral blood. The V call is TRBV19, the J call TRBJ1-5; D may be TRBD1 (6 bases). The TCR sequence derives from a woman aged 70-85 years with acute or convalescent COVID-19. The CDR3 region is CASSTPGARGQPQHF. CDR3 in DNA: TGTGCCAGTAGTACCCCAGGGGCGCGCGGTCAGCCCCAGCATTTT.